These 26 T cell receptor beta chains share one sample of origin, sequenced in a study of T cell responses to AZD1222 COVID-19 vaccine. Generated by immunoSEQ multiplex PCR, the TCRdb table keeps only in-frame clones and is missing some. Here the sample spans 100,000 or so clones, around 84% being singletons. Sequences were derived from peripheral blood, sampled on day 0 of AZD1222 vaccination. The receptors were gathered from an adult in good health.

The genes are TRBV6-5 and TRBJ2-3; tentative D call: TRBD2 (6 bases). Trimming shortened V by 5 bases and J by 2 bases, and 11 bases separated the two germline ends. Germline assignment: CDR1 MNHEY and CDR2 SVGAGI. The CDR3 is 14 residues long. The CDR3, as DNA: TGTGCCAGCAGTCGGGAGCGGGCCACAGATACGCAGTATTTT. Amino acids: CASSRERATDTQYF.

The gene calls are TRBV7-2 and TRBJ1-5; the D is unclear. CDR3 length: 15 residues. Trimming stripped 0 bases from V and 3 bases from J, with 9 bases between. Germline V gene lookup returns CDR1 SGHTA and CDR2 FQGNSA. CDR3 nucleotides: TGTGCCAGCAGCTTAGCGTTGGGGATCAATCAGCCCCAGCATTTT. Amino acid sequence: CASSLALGINQPQHF.

This clone has a handful of counts. J is TRBJ2-7 and V is TRBV2, with TRBD2 matching 11 bases. The CDR3 is 15 amino acids. V dropped 1 base and J dropped 2; count of bases not matched to a gene: 1. Germline loops: CDR1 SNHLY, CDR2 FYNNEI. CDR3 in DNA: TGTGCCAGCAGTGAAGTAGCGGGAGGGCCCTACGAGCAGTACTTC. Translation gives CASSEVAGGPYEQYF.

CDR3 in DNA: TGTGCCAGCAGCTTCAACGGGGGACAAAACACCGGGGAGCTGTTTTTT. It translates to CASSFNGGQNTGELFF. The chain combines TRBV6-4 with TRBJ2-2; the D gene could be TRBD1 or TRBD2 (6 bases each). Trimming took off 6 bases at V and 2 bases at J, with 16 bases between the two ends. CDR3 length: 16 amino acids. Germline lookup yields CDR1 MRHNA and CDR2 SNTAGT.

The V call is TRBV7-8, the J call TRBJ2-1, with D possibly being TRBD2 (7 bases). Germline V CDR1 and CDR2: SGHVS, FQNEAQ. Trimming pared 5 bases from V and 13 bases from J, leaving 18 bases between. The CDR3 has 13 amino acids. CDR3 DNA sequence: TGTGCCAGCAGCCTGGGGGGCGGGAGACCACAGTTCTTC. This sequence encodes CASSLGGGRPQFF.

The chain carries TRBV3-1 (or the pseudogene TRBV3-2) and TRBJ1-5; 9 bases map to TRBD1. Germline V lookup: CDR1 LGHDT, CDR2 YNNKEL (reference sequence). V shed 5 bases, J shed 6 bases, and the junction held 8 bases outside the gene matches. This CDR3 has 15 residues. For the CDR3, the DNA is TGTGCCAGCAGCTCTAACAGGGGGCTCGGTCAGCCCCAGCATTTT. Translation gives CASSSNRGLGQPQHF.

The CDR3 nucleotides are TGTGCCTGGACGACAGGGTTGGGCAATCAGCCCCAGCATTTT. This gives the protein CAWTTGLGNQPQHF. This sequence joins TRBV30 and TRBJ1-5, with 7 bases matching TRBD1. Germline CDR1 GTSNPN, CDR2 SVGIG (reference sequence). The CDR3 contains 14 residues. J lost 2 bases, V lost 4 bases, and 5 bases had no gene match. Filled out from reference TRBV30 and TRBJ1-5, the complete variable domain reads SQTIHQWPATLVQPVGSPLSLECTVEGTSNPNLYWYRQAAGRGLQLLFYSVGIGQISSEVPQNLSASRPQDRQFILSSKKLLLSDSGFYLCAWTTGLGNQPQHFGDGTRLSIL.

The chain uses TRBV7-9 and TRBJ1-6; D is undetermined. V was cut by 3 bases and J by 9 bases, with 18 bases left in between. This CDR3 is built from 16 residues. CDR1 SEHNR and CDR2 FQNEAQ come from the germline V gene (reference sequence). The CDR3 coding sequence is TGTGCCAGCAGCTTCCCTCAAAGTGGCGGAGGTTCACCCCTCCACTTT. This sequence encodes CASSFPQSGGGSPLHF.

The chain combines TRBV5-4 with TRBJ2-1, with a weak D call TRBD1 (6 bases). This CDR3 has 15 residues. Germline V CDR1 and CDR2: SGHNT, YYREEE (reference sequence). The V end was cut by 0 bases, the J end by 3 bases, with 10 bases between. The CDR3 here is CASSLGETGYNEQFF. CDR3 DNA: TGTGCCAGCAGCTTGGGGGAGACAGGCTACAATGAGCAGTTCTTC. Filled out from reference TRBV5-4 and TRBJ2-1, the complete variable domain reads ETGVTQSPTHLIKTRGQQVTLRCSSQSGHNTVSWYQQALGQGPQFIFQYYREEENGRGNFPPRFSGLQFPNYSSELNVNALELDDSALYLCASSLGETGYNEQFFGPGTRLTVL.

The V gene is TRBV2, the J gene TRBJ1-5; 9 bases fit TRBD1. The V segment lost 2 bases and the J segment 2 bases; nucleotides outside the gene matches: 1. The CDR3 loop spans 15 amino acids. Germline CDR1 SNHLY, CDR2 FYNNEI. The CDR3 bases are TGTGCCAGCAGTGAACGGACAGGGGGCAATCAGCCCCAGCATTTT. As protein: CASSERTGGNQPQHF.

This clone has only a few counts. The chain has TRBV5-1 and TRBJ2-7; D unresolved. Germline CDR1 is SGHRS and CDR2 is YFSETQ. The V end was cut by 1 base, the J end by 1 base, with 9 bases between. The CDR3 sequence is 14 residues long. The CDR3 coding sequence is TGCGCCAGCAGCTTGTTTGATGAGTCCTACGAGCAGTACTTC. Residues: CASSLFDESYEQYF.

CDR3 residues: CASSHTQRDVYNEQFF. Here the CDR3 DNA reads TGCGCCAGCAGCCACACCCAGCGGGATGTTTACAATGAGCAGTTCTTC. This chain connects TRBV5-1 to TRBJ2-1, with 7 bases lining up with TRBD2. The CDR3 is 16 residues long. With V trimmed by 4 bases and J by 4 bases, 11 bases remained unmatched. Germline CDR1 is SGHRS and CDR2 is YFSETQ.

V and J are TRBV28 and TRBJ1-3, with no clear D. CDR3 size: 12 residues. V lost 8 bases and J 4 bases, leaving 9 bases between the germline ends. Germline V gene sequence: CDR1 MDHEN, CDR2 SYDVKM. The CDR3 region has the DNA TGTGCCAGCCGGGAAGGGGGAAACACCATATATTTT. Translated, it gives CASREGGNTIYF.

V is TRBV5-1 and J is TRBJ2-7, with 9 bases that match TRBD2. V lost 0 bases, J lost 0 bases, and 7 bases stayed unmatched. The length of the CDR3 is 17 residues. CDR1 SGHRS and CDR2 YFSETQ come from the germline V gene. CDR3 amino acids: CASSLGGLADSSYEQYF. The CDR3 nucleotides are TGCGCCAGCAGCTTGGGGGGACTAGCTGATAGCTCCTACGAGCAGTACTTC.

V gene TRBV10-3 combines with J gene TRBJ2-3, with 8 bases aligning to TRBD1. CDR3 size: 15 residues. J was trimmed by 0 bases and V by 8 bases; bases with no gene match: 7. CDR1 and CDR2 from the germline V gene are ENHRY and SYGVKD. The CDR3 reads CAIGQGRASTDTQYF. Here the CDR3 DNA reads TGTGCCATCGGACAGGGAAGGGCTAGCACAGATACGCAGTATTTT.

The rearrangement joins TRBV13 to TRBJ1-3; tentative D call: TRBD1 (6 bases). Germline CDR1 PRHDT, CDR2 FYEKMQ (reference sequence). The CDR3 runs to 16 residues. V lost 5 bases, J lost 1 base, and 15 bases lay in between. The CDR3 DNA sequence: TGTGCCAGCAGCCCCCGCAGGGGCCTATCTGGAAACACCATATATTTT. This translates into CASSPRRGLSGNTIYF.

V is TRBV29-1 and J is TRBJ2-2, with D perhaps matching TRBD1 (7 bases). CDR1 is SQVTM, CDR2 ANQGSEA, per germline. V was trimmed by 7 bases and J by 3 bases, leaving 12 bases between them. This CDR3 has 13 residues. The CDR3 loop reads CSAEGADTGELFF. DNA of the CDR3: TGCAGCGCGGAGGGGGCGGACACCGGGGAGCTGTTTTTT.

In DNA form, the CDR3 reads TGTGCCAGCAGCCAAGGGGGGATGAACACTGAAGCTTTCTTT. It is translated as CASSQGGMNTEAFF. This chain uses TRBV3-1 (or the pseudogene TRBV3-2) with TRBJ1-1, with D perhaps matching TRBD1 (5 bases). V gave up 1 base and J gave up 0 bases, with 6 bases separating them. CDR1 and CDR2 from the germline V gene are LGHDT and YNNKEL (reference sequence). The length of the CDR3 is 14 residues.

This chain joins TRBV12-3 or TRBV12-4 and TRBJ1-2; D is ambiguous. V lost 1 base and J 5 bases, leaving 8 bases between the germline ends. This CDR3 has 13 residues. In DNA, the CDR3 is TGTGCCAGCAGTTTAGATCACGGTTATGGCTACACCTTC. Amino acid sequence: CASSLDHGYGYTF.

The chain links TRBV4-3 to TRBJ1-2, with D uncertain. Trimming left V 1 base short and J 4 bases short, with 10 bases between. Looked up from germline, CDR1 is LGHNA and CDR2 is YSLEER. The CDR3 loop spans 14 amino acids. The CDR3 loop reads CASSQVGRGYGYTF. Written as DNA, the CDR3 is TGCGCCAGCAGCCAAGTCGGACGCGGCTATGGCTACACCTTC.

This clone was found once. V and J are TRBV28 and TRBJ1-3; no definite D call. Trimming shortened V by 7 bases and J by 0 bases, and 13 bases separated the two germline ends. The CDR3 is 15 residues long. Germline assignment: CDR1 MDHEN and CDR2 SYDVKM. CDR3 sequence (DNA): TGTGCCAGCAAAGTTGGAGGGCTCTCTGGAAACACCATATATTTT. It yields the protein CASKVGGLSGNTIYF.

The J gene is TRBJ2-1, the V gene TRBV6-1; the D is unclear. The germline CDR1 and CDR2 sequences are MNHNS and SASEGT. V lost 2 bases to trimming and J lost 1 base, with 9 bases between them. The CDR3 is 15 amino acids. As DNA, the CDR3 is TGTGCCAGCAGTGAACAGGTGGGGTCCTACAATGAGCAGTTCTTC. Translated: CASSEQVGSYNEQFF.

The J gene is TRBJ1-4, the V gene TRBV5-1; the match to TRBD1 covers 7 bases. CDR1 and CDR2 (germline): SGHRS, YFSETQ. The CDR3 runs to 13 residues. The V and J ends lost 1 base and 8 bases, in that order; junction bases with no gene match: 2. The CDR3 loop is CASSLTGEEKLFF. The CDR3 DNA sequence: TGCGCCAGCAGCTTGACAGGGGAAGAAAAACTGTTTTTT.

The chain recombines TRBV19 with TRBJ2-1; D is ambiguous. The germline V and J ends were trimmed by 3 bases and 6 bases, with 18 bases remaining between them. Germline CDR1 and CDR2: LNHDA and SQIVND (reference sequence). This CDR3 spans 16 amino acids. CDR3 in amino acids: CASSIYPLSRPNEQFF. The CDR3 coding sequence is TGTGCCAGTAGTATCTACCCCTTGAGTCGGCCCAATGAGCAGTTCTTC.

The rearrangement joins TRBV5-8 to TRBJ1-5; no firm D call. The length of the CDR3 is 14 residues. Germline V gene data show CDR1 as SGHTS and CDR2 as YDEGEE. Deletions cut 0 bases from V and 4 bases from J, with 8 bases between. The CDR3 sequence is CASSLGLVNQPQHF. The CDR3 coding sequence is TGTGCCAGCAGCTTGGGGTTAGTTAATCAGCCCCAGCATTTT.

The CDR3 loop is CASSYSPVSTDTQYF. CDR3 sequence (DNA): TGTGCCAGCAGTTATTCCCCTGTAAGCACAGATACGCAGTATTTT. The rearrangement uses TRBV6-2 or TRBV6-3 and TRBJ2-3; D gene uncertain. The ends were cut back, 3 bases at V and 0 bases at J, with 10 bases in the middle. Germline values: CDR1 MNHEY, CDR2 SVGEGT. The CDR3 spans 15 residues.